A selection of T cell receptor beta chains follows, all from one sample in a study of cytotoxic CD8 clonotypes in ibrutinib-treated CLL. Clones were sequenced by immunoSEQ multiplex PCR, and TCRdb holds only the in-frame ones, with some missing. The sample consists of 50,000 to 60,000 clones, approximately 82% of them appearing once. The sequenced sample was PBMCs, obtained after 24 months of ibrutinib treatment. The origin of the receptors is a human donor with chronic lymphocytic leukemia. CDR3s leave out the opening cysteine and the closing phenylalanine or tryptophan. D genes are given only for firm matches.

j_call | v_call | d_call | cdr3_aa
TRBJ1-2 | TRBV9 | TRBD1 | ASNLGKGAYGYT
TRBJ1-1 | TRBV29-1 | NA | SARFERAEAF
TRBJ2-3 | TRBV7-8 | NA | ASSLVASPPGDTQY
TRBJ1-1 | TRBV12-5 | NA | ASSGGNTEAF
TRBJ2-2 | TRBV6-1 | TRBD2 | ASKGRGGTGELF
TRBJ2-7 | TRBV4-1 | TRBD1 | ASSEAPGGSSYEQY
TRBJ2-5 | TRBV4-2 | NA | ASSQDSATGSPETQY
TRBJ2-7 | TRBV7-2 | NA | ASSLMGASYEQY
TRBJ2-5 | TRBV7-2 | TRBD2 | ASSPQGTSGSQETQY
TRBJ2-7 | TRBV4-3 | TRBD2 | ASSQEWASGSYEQY
TRBJ2-1 | TRBV7-2 | TRBD2 | ASTPGVAGPYNEQF
TRBJ1-2 | TRBV27 | TRBD1 | ASGFPQGARGYT
TRBJ2-2 | TRBV5-5 | NA | ASSGHGNGELF
TRBJ2-2 | TRBV10-3 | NA | AISASGRATGELF
TRBJ2-1 | TRBV2 | NA | ASLLGGGRVYNEQF
TRBJ1-2 | TRBV29-1 | NA | SVRTVDGYT
TRBJ2-1 | TRBV9 | TRBD2 | ASSPRELAGAYNEQF
TRBJ1-2 | TRBV4-3 | NA | ASSQDLGASGYT
TRBJ2-5 | TRBV2 | TRBD2 | ASSSGREETQY
TRBJ2-1 | TRBV4-2 | NA | ASSQDPRGHSYNEQF
TRBJ2-7 | TRBV29-1 | NA | SVDVSGVNEQY
TRBJ1-1 | TRBV28 | NA | ASTTVMNTEAF
TRBJ1-5 | TRBV30 | TRBD1 | AWRATGGRQPQH
TRBJ2-1 | TRBV6-1 | NA | ASTLLNNEQF
TRBJ2-3 | TRBV5-1 | NA | ASSSRDSFTDTQY
TRBJ2-2 | TRBV7-3 | TRBD1 | ASSLMAPGQGSGELF